The rows below give T cell receptor beta chains drawn from one sample of a study of shared clonotypes between healthy human individuals. Sequencing was performed with immunoSEQ multiplex PCR; in TCRdb, only in-frame clones are kept and a portion is missing. Here the sample spans some 350,000 clones, 74% being singletons. The sample comprised memory CD4+ T cells sorted from blood. Source of these receptors: a young man in good health. The CDR3 runs from the conserved cysteine through the conserved F or W. The D gene is left open where the match is weak. Size tells how often a clone was seen (once, few, many) or the class of an expanded clone, and some rows leave it out.

CDR3nt: TGTGCCAGCAGCCAAGATCCCCGGACTAGCGGTTTGGAGCAGTACTTC; CDR3aa: CASSQDPRTSGLEQYF; v_gene: TRBV4-2; len: 16; abundance: -; j_gene: TRBJ2-7; d_gene: TRBD2
CDR3nt: TGTGCCAGCAGTGAAGGTTTAGCCAAAAACATTCAGTACTTC; CDR3aa: CASSEGLAKNIQYF; v_gene: TRBV25-1; len: 14; abundance: few; j_gene: TRBJ2-4; d_gene: -
CDR3nt: TGTGCCAGCTCAAGTCGGGGATTTGGGGAAAAACTGTTTTTT; CDR3aa: CASSSRGFGEKLFF; v_gene: TRBV6-5; len: 14; abundance: few; j_gene: TRBJ1-4; d_gene: -
CDR3nt: TGTGCCAGCAGCTCTCCGGGACTAGCCCCCTACGAGCAGTACTTC; CDR3aa: CASSSPGLAPYEQYF; v_gene: TRBV5-6; len: 15; abundance: few; j_gene: TRBJ2-7; d_gene: TRBD2
CDR3nt: TGCGCCAGCAGCTTGGAAAGGGCCTACAATGAGCAGTTCTTC; CDR3aa: CASSLERAYNEQFF; v_gene: TRBV5-1; len: 14; abundance: -; j_gene: TRBJ2-1; d_gene: -
CDR3nt: TGTGCCAGCAGTCGCATCCGAGAGGCCAATTCGGCTTTCTTT; CDR3aa: CASSRIREANSAFF; v_gene: TRBV28; len: 14; abundance: -; j_gene: TRBJ1-1; d_gene: -
CDR3nt: TGTGCCAGCAGCAATCACAGGGGACGCAATGAGCAGTTCTTC; CDR3aa: CASSNHRGRNEQFF; v_gene: TRBV7-2; len: 14; abundance: -; j_gene: TRBJ2-1; d_gene: TRBD1
CDR3nt: TGTGCCAGCAGCTTAGAGGCCGCTACAAAGCAGTTCTTC; CDR3aa: CASSLEAATKQFF; v_gene: TRBV11-2; len: 13; abundance: -; j_gene: TRBJ2-1; d_gene: -
CDR3nt: TGCGCCAGCAGCGAGACAGCACAACTATTGAACAATGAGCAGTTCTTC; CDR3aa: CASSETAQLLNNEQFF; v_gene: TRBV5-1; len: 16; abundance: -; j_gene: TRBJ2-1; d_gene: -
CDR3nt: TGTGCCAGCAGTGACCAGGTCGTCTCCTACGAGCAGTACTTC; CDR3aa: CASSDQVVSYEQYF; v_gene: TRBV2; len: 14; abundance: -; j_gene: TRBJ2-7; d_gene: -
CDR3nt: TGTGCCATCAAGACTAGCGGGAGTAACGAGCAGTACTTC; CDR3aa: CAIKTSGSNEQYF; v_gene: TRBV6-6; len: 13; abundance: -; j_gene: TRBJ2-7; d_gene: TRBD2
CDR3nt: TGTGCCAGCATTAATACCGGGGTGAACTACGAGCAGTACTTC; CDR3aa: CASINTGVNYEQYF; v_gene: TRBV7-7; len: 14; abundance: once; j_gene: TRBJ2-7; d_gene: -
CDR3nt: TGTGCCAGCAGGATCCCCAGGGATGCTGAAGCTTTCTTT; CDR3aa: CASRIPRDAEAFF; v_gene: TRBV28; len: 13; abundance: few; j_gene: TRBJ1-1; d_gene: -
CDR3nt: TGTGCCAGCAGTCCAACCCGACCACGGAACACTGAAGCTTTCTTT; CDR3aa: CASSPTRPRNTEAFF; v_gene: TRBV28; len: 15; abundance: -; j_gene: TRBJ1-1; d_gene: -
CDR3nt: TGTGCCAGCAGCTTCCTTCAGAACACCGGGGAGCTGTTTTTT; CDR3aa: CASSFLQNTGELFF; v_gene: TRBV7-2; len: 14; abundance: -; j_gene: TRBJ2-2; d_gene: -
CDR3nt: TGTGCCACCTTTACTAGCGGGAGCACAGATACGCAGTATTTT; CDR3aa: CATFTSGSTDTQYF; v_gene: TRBV6-5; len: 14; abundance: -; j_gene: TRBJ2-3; d_gene: TRBD2
CDR3nt: TGCGCCAGCAGTCGGGACAGGGGTCTACCGAACACCGGGGAGCTGTTTTTT; CDR3aa: CASSRDRGLPNTGELFF; v_gene: TRBV5-1; len: 17; abundance: -; j_gene: TRBJ2-2; d_gene: TRBD1
CDR3nt: TGTGCCATCAGTGATTACACTGAAGCTTTCTTT; CDR3aa: CAISDYTEAFF; v_gene: TRBV10-3; len: 11; abundance: once; j_gene: TRBJ1-1; d_gene: -
CDR3nt: TGTGCCAGTACCGAGAGACTAGCGGGATCCTACAATGAGCAGTTCTTC; CDR3aa: CASTERLAGSYNEQFF; v_gene: TRBV19; len: 16; abundance: -; j_gene: TRBJ2-1; d_gene: TRBD2
CDR3nt: TGCGCCAGCAGCCAGGAACAGCCGAACTCTGGGGCCAACGTCCTGACTTTC; CDR3aa: CASSQEQPNSGANVLTF; v_gene: TRBV5-1; len: 17; abundance: -; j_gene: TRBJ2-6; d_gene: -
CDR3nt: TGCAGTGCTGGCCACACCGGGGAGCTGTTTTTT; CDR3aa: CSAGHTGELFF; v_gene: TRBV20-1; len: 11; abundance: -; j_gene: TRBJ2-2; d_gene: -
CDR3nt: TGTGCCAGCAGCCCCTATCGCCTTCTAGCGGGGAGGATCGGCCAAGAGACCCAGTACTTC; CDR3aa: CASSPYRLLAGRIGQETQYF; v_gene: TRBV7-8; len: 20; abundance: once; j_gene: TRBJ2-5; d_gene: TRBD2
CDR3nt: TGTGCCAGCAGTCTCTACTACGAGCAGTACTTC; CDR3aa: CASSLYYEQYF; v_gene: TRBV28; len: 11; abundance: -; j_gene: TRBJ2-7; d_gene: -
CDR3nt: TGTGCCAGCAGCATCCTACAGGGGGTGAGCACTGAAGCTTTCTTT; CDR3aa: CASSILQGVSTEAFF; v_gene: TRBV5-5; len: 15; abundance: -; j_gene: TRBJ1-1; d_gene: TRBD1
CDR3nt: TGCGCCAGCACTTCGTACTACCGCAATGAGCAGTTCTTC; CDR3aa: CASTSYYRNEQFF; v_gene: TRBV5-1; len: 13; abundance: -; j_gene: TRBJ2-1; d_gene: -
CDR3nt: TGTGCCAGCAGTGAAGCGGGCCCCGCTACACAGGGAAGAACCTACGAGCAGTACTTC; CDR3aa: CASSEAGPATQGRTYEQYF; v_gene: TRBV2; len: 19; abundance: -; j_gene: TRBJ2-7; d_gene: -
CDR3nt: TGCGCCAGCAGCCTACAGAGCTCCTACGAGCAGTACTTC; CDR3aa: CASSLQSSYEQYF; v_gene: TRBV5-1; len: 13; abundance: -; j_gene: TRBJ2-7; d_gene: -
CDR3nt: TGTGCCAGCAGCCCTACGTTTGAGAATGAGCAGTTCTTC; CDR3aa: CASSPTFENEQFF; v_gene: TRBV9; len: 13; abundance: -; j_gene: TRBJ2-1; d_gene: -
CDR3nt: TGTGCCAGCAATGGACAGGGTGCTGAAAAACTGTTTTTT; CDR3aa: CASNGQGAEKLFF; v_gene: TRBV2; len: 13; abundance: -; j_gene: TRBJ1-4; d_gene: TRBD1
CDR3nt: TGTGCCAGCAGTTTACTAGCGGACTACAATGAGCAGTTCTTC; CDR3aa: CASSLLADYNEQFF; v_gene: TRBV28; len: 14; abundance: -; j_gene: TRBJ2-1; d_gene: TRBD2
CDR3nt: TGTGCCAGTACCCCGGAGACGTTTAGATATGGCTACACCTTC; CDR3aa: CASTPETFRYGYTF; v_gene: TRBV19; len: 14; abundance: -; j_gene: TRBJ1-2; d_gene: -
CDR3nt: TGTGCCAGCAGCAAGGGGGGGACAGGGGTTGCGCGCTCGCACTTC; CDR3aa: CASSKGGTGVARSHF; v_gene: TRBV2; len: 15; abundance: -; j_gene: TRBJ2-7; d_gene: TRBD1
CDR3nt: TGTGCCTGGAGTGAGGGGGTAAAGACCCAGTACTTC; CDR3aa: CAWSEGVKTQYF; v_gene: TRBV30; len: 12; abundance: -; j_gene: TRBJ2-5; d_gene: -
CDR3nt: TGTGCCAGTAGTACCCTACGCCAGGGGAATCCCGGGGAGCTGTTTTTT; CDR3aa: CASSTLRQGNPGELFF; v_gene: TRBV19; len: 16; abundance: -; j_gene: TRBJ2-2; d_gene: -
CDR3nt: TGTGCCAGCAGTCCCGTTAGGACAGGGGGGAACATTCAGTACTTC; CDR3aa: CASSPVRTGGNIQYF; v_gene: TRBV28; len: 15; abundance: -; j_gene: TRBJ2-4; d_gene: TRBD1
CDR3nt: TGTGCCAGCAGATACCCCTCAGCGGGAGGACGAGATGAGCAGTTCTTC; CDR3aa: CASRYPSAGGRDEQFF; v_gene: TRBV27; len: 16; abundance: -; j_gene: TRBJ2-1; d_gene: TRBD2
CDR3nt: TGTGCCAGCTCAGAGTTAGGCAACACTGAAGCTTTCTTT; CDR3aa: CASSELGNTEAFF; v_gene: TRBV18; len: 13; abundance: -; j_gene: TRBJ1-1; d_gene: -
CDR3nt: TGCAGCGCGGGACTAGCGGGAGGCATCTACAATGAGCAGTTCTTC; CDR3aa: CSAGLAGGIYNEQFF; v_gene: TRBV29-1; len: 15; abundance: -; j_gene: TRBJ2-1; d_gene: TRBD2
CDR3nt: TGTGCCATCAGTGGGTGGGGAGCGGGCACTGAAGCTTTCTTT; CDR3aa: CAISGWGAGTEAFF; v_gene: TRBV10-3; len: 14; abundance: -; j_gene: TRBJ1-1; d_gene: -
CDR3nt: TGTGCCAGCAGCGTAGACCCGCGGGGGGGGAATGAGCAGTTCTTC; CDR3aa: CASSVDPRGGNEQFF; v_gene: TRBV9; len: 15; abundance: -; j_gene: TRBJ2-1; d_gene: TRBD2
CDR3nt: TGTGCCACCAGCAGAGATTATGGAATCGGGCAACAAGAGACCCAGTACTTC; CDR3aa: CATSRDYGIGQQETQYF; v_gene: TRBV15; len: 17; abundance: few; j_gene: TRBJ2-5; d_gene: -
CDR3nt: TGTGCCAGCAGCTTGACGGGTGGCGGGACCTACAATGAGCAGTTCTTC; CDR3aa: CASSLTGGGTYNEQFF; v_gene: TRBV11-2; len: 16; abundance: -; j_gene: TRBJ2-1; d_gene: -
CDR3nt: TGCGCCAGCAGCAGGGGACTCACAGATACGCAGTATTTT; CDR3aa: CASSRGLTDTQYF; v_gene: TRBV10-1; len: 13; abundance: many; j_gene: TRBJ2-3; d_gene: -
CDR3nt: TGCGCCAGCAGCCAAGTCTTGGAGGTCCGGCGCAATCAGCCCCAGCATTTT; CDR3aa: CASSQVLEVRRNQPQHF; v_gene: TRBV4-1; len: 17; abundance: -; j_gene: TRBJ1-5; d_gene: -
CDR3nt: TGTGCCAGCAGTTTAGTTGGATTCTCCTACGAGCAGTACTTC; CDR3aa: CASSLVGFSYEQYF; v_gene: TRBV28; len: 14; abundance: few; j_gene: TRBJ2-7; d_gene: -